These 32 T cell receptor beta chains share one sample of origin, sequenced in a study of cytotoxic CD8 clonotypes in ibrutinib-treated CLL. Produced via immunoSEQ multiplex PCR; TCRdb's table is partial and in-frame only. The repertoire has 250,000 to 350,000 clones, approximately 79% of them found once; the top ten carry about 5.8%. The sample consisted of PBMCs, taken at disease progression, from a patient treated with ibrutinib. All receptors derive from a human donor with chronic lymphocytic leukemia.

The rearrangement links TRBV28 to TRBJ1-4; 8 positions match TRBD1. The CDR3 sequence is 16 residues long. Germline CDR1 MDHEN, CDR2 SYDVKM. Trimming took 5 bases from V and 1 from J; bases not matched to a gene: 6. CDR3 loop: CASSRGGTGTNEKLFF. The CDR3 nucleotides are TGTGCCAGCAGTAGAGGGGGGACAGGAACTAATGAAAAACTGTTTTTT.

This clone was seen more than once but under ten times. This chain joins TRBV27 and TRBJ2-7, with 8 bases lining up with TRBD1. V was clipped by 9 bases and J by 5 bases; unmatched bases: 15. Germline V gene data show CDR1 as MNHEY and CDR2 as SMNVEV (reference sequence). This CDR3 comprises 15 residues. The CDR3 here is CASRTGRLVTDEQYF. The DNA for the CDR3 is TGTGCCAGTAGGACAGGGAGGCTGGTAACGGACGAGCAGTACTTC.

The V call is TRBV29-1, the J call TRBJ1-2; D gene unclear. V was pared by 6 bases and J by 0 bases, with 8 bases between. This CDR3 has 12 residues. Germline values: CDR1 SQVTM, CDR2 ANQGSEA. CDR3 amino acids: CSVRTPNYGYTF. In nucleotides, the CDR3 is TGCAGCGTCCGGACCCCTAACTATGGCTACACCTTC.

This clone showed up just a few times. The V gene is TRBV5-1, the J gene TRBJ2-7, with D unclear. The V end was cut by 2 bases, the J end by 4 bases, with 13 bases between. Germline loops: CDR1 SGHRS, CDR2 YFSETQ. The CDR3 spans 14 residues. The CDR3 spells CASSFGFGLYEQYF. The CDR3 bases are TGCGCCAGCAGCTTCGGGTTTGGGCTGTACGAGCAGTACTTC.

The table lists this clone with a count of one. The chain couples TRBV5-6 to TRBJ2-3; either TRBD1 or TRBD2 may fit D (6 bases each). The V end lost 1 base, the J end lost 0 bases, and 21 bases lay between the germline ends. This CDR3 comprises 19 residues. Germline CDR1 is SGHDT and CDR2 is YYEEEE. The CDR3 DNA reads TGTGCCAGCAGCTTGACCGCCGGCTGGGGGGCCTCTAGCACAGATACGCAGTATTTT. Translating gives CASSLTAGWGASSTDTQYF.

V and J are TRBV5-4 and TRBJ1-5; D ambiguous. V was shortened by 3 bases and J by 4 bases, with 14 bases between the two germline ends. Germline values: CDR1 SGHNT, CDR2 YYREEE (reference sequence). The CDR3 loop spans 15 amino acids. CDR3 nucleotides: TGTGCCAGCAGCTCCGGGCCGGCGGGAAATCAGCCCCAGCATTTT. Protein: CASSSGPAGNQPQHF.

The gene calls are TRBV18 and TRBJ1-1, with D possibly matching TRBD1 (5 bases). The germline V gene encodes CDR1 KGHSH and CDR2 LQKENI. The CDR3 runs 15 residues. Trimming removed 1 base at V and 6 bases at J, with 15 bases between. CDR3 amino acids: CASSPQAGNGAEAFF. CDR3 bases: TGTGCCAGCTCACCACAGGCAGGGAATGGAGCTGAAGCTTTCTTT.

The CDR3 DNA follows: TGCGCCAGCAGCACTACACTAGGCACCGCTACGCAGTATTTT. Its translation: CASSTTLGTATQYF. V and J are TRBV10-1 and TRBJ2-3; D is perhaps TRBD2 (5 bases). Trimming removed 6 bases at V and 8 bases at J, with 18 bases between. The CDR3 spans 14 residues. Germline-derived CDR1 and CDR2 are WNHNN and SYGVQD (reference sequence).

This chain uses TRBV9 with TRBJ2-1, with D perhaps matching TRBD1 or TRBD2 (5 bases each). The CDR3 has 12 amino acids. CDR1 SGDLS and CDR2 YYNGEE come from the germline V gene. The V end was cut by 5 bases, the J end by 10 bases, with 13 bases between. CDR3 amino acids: CASSPEWGEQFF. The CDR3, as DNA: TGTGCCAGCAGTCCCGAGTGGGGGGAGCAGTTCTTC.

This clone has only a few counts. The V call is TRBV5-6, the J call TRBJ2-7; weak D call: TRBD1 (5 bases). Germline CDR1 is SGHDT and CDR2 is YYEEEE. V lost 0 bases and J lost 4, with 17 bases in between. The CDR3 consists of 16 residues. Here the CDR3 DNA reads TGTGCCAGCAGCTTGGGGGTCGGACAACACCTGTACGAGCAGTACTTC. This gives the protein CASSLGVGQHLYEQYF.

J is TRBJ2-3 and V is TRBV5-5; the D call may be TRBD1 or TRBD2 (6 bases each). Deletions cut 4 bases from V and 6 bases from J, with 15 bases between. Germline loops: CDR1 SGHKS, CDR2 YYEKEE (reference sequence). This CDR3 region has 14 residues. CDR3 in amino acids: CASSPSWGADTQYF. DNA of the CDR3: TGTGCCAGCAGCCCTTCCTGGGGGGCGGATACGCAGTATTTT.

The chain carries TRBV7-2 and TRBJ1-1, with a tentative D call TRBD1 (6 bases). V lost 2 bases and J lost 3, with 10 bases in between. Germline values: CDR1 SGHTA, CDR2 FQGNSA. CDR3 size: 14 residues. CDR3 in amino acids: CASSLTQGHTEAFF. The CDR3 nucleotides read TGTGCCAGCAGCTTAACCCAGGGGCACACTGAAGCTTTCTTT.

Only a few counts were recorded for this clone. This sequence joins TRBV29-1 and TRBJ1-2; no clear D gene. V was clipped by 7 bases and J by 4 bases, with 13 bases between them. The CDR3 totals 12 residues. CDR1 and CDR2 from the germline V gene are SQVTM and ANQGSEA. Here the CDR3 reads CSAASAAYGYTF. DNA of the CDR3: TGCAGCGCCGCCTCAGCAGCCTATGGCTACACCTTC.

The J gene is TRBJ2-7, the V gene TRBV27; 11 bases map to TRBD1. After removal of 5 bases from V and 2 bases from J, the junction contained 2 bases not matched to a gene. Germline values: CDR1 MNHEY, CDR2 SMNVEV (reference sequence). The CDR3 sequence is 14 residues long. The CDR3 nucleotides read TGTGCCAGCAGTAGGGGACAGGGGGCCTACGAGCAGTACTTC. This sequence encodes CASSRGQGAYEQYF.

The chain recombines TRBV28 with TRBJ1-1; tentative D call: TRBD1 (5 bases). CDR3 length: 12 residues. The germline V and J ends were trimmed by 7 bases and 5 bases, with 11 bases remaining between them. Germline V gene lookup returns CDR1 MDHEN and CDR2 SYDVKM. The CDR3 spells CASKDTGTEAFF. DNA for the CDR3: TGTGCCAGCAAGGACACGGGAACTGAAGCTTTCTTT.

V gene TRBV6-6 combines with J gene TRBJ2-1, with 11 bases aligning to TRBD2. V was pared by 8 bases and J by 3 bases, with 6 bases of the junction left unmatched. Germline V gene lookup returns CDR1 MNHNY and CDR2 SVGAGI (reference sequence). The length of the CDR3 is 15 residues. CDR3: CASGHGTSGYNEQFF. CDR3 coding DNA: TGTGCCAGCGGGCACGGGACTAGCGGCTACAATGAGCAGTTCTTC.

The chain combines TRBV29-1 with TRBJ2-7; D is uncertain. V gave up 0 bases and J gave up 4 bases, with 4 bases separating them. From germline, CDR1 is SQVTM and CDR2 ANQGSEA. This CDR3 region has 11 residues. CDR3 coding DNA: TGCAGCGTTGAAGATCGGTACGAGCAGTACTTC. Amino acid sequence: CSVEDRYEQYF.

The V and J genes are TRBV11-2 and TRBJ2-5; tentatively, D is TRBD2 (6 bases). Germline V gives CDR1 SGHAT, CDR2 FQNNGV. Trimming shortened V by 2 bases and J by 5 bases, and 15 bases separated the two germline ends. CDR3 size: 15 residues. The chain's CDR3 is CASSLFLGGGETQYF. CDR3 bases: TGTGCCAGCAGCTTATTTTTGGGGGGAGGTGAGACCCAGTACTTC. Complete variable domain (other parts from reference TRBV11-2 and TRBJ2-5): EAGVAQSPRYKIIEKRQSVAFWCNPISGHATLYWYQQILGQGPKLLIQFQNNGVVDDSQLPKDRFSAERLKGVDSTLKIQPAKLEDSAVYLCASSLFLGGGETQYFGPGTRLLVL.

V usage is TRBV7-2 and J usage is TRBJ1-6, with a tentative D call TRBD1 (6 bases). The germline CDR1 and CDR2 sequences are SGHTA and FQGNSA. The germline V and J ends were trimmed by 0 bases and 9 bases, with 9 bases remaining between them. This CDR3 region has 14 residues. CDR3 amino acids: CASSLAGGGSPLHF. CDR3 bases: TGTGCCAGCAGCTTAGCGGGGGGCGGTTCACCCCTCCACTTT.

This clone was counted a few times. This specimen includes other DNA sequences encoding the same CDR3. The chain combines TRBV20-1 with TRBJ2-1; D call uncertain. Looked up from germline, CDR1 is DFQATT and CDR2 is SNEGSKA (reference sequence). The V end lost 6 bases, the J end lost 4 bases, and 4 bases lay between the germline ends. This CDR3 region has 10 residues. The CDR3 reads CSAVYNEQFF. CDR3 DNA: TGCAGTGCCGTATACAATGAGCAGTTCTTC.

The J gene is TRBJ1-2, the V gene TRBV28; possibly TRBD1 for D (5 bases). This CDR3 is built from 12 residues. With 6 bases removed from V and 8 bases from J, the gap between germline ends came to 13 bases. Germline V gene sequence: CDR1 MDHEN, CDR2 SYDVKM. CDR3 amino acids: CASRKGNIGYTF. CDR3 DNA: TGTGCCAGCAGGAAGGGGAATATCGGCTACACCTTC.

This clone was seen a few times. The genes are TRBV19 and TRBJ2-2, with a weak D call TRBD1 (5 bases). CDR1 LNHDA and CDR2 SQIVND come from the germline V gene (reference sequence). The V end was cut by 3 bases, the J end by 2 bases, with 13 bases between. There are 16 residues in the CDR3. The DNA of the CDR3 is TGTGCCAGTAGTATCTCGCAGGGTGCCAACACCGGGGAGCTGTTTTTT. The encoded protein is CASSISQGANTGELFF.

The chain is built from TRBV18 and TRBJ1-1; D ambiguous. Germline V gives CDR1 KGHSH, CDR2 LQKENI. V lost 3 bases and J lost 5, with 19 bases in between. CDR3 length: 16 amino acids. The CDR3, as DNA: TGTGCCAGCTCACCCCCCCAGAGGTGGGAATCGACTGAAGCTTTCTTT. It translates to CASSPPQRWESTEAFF.

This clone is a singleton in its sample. In nucleotides, the CDR3 is TGCGCCAGCAGCCGCGCCCACAACACTGAAGCTTTCTTT. This codes for CASSRAHNTEAFF. V gene TRBV5-1 combines with J gene TRBJ1-1; D is uncertain. CDR3 length equals 13 residues. Trimming took off 4 bases at V and 2 bases at J, with 9 bases between the two ends. The germline V gene encodes CDR1 SGHRS and CDR2 YFSETQ.

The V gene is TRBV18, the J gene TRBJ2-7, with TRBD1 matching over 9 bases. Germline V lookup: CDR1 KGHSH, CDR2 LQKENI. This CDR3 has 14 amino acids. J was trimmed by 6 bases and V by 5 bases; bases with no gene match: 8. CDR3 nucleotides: TGTGCCAGCTCATCTTCCGGGACAGGGCGCGAGCAGTACTTC. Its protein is CASSSSGTGREQYF.

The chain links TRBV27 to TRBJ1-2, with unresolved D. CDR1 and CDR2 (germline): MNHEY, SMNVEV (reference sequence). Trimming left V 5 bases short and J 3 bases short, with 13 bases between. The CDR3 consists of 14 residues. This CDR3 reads CASSPQGNYYGYTF. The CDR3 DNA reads TGTGCCAGCAGTCCGCAAGGTAACTACTATGGCTACACCTTC.

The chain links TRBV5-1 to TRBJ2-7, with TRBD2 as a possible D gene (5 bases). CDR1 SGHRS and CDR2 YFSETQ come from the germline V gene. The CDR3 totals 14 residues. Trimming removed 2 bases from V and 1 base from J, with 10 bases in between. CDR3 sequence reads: CASSFLANSYEQYF. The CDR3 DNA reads TGCGCCAGCAGCTTTCTAGCTAATTCCTACGAGCAGTACTTC.

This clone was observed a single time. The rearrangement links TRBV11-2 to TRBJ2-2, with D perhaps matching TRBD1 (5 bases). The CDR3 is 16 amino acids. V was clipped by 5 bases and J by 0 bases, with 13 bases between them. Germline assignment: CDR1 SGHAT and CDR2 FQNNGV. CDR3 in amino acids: CASSRWTYPNTGELFF. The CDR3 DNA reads TGTGCCAGCAGCCGATGGACATATCCGAACACCGGGGAGCTGTTTTTT.

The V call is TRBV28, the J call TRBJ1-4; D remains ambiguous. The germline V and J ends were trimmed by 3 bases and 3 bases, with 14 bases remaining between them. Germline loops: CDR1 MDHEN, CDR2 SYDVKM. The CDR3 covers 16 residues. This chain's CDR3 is CASSFDPTEANEKLFF. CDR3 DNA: TGTGCCAGCAGTTTTGACCCGACGGAGGCTAATGAAAAACTGTTTTTT.

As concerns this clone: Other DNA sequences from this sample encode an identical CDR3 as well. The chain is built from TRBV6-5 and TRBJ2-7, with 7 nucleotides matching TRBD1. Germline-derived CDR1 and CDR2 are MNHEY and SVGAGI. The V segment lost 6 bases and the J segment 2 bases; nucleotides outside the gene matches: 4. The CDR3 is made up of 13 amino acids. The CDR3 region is CASSLGTAYEQYF. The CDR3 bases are TGTGCCAGCAGCCTCGGGACAGCCTACGAGCAGTACTTC.

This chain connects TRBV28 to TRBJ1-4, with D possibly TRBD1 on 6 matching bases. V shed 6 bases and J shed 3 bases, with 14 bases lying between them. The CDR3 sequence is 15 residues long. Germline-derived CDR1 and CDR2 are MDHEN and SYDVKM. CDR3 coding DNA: TGTGCCAGCAGCCAGCAGGGGATAGCTAATGAAAAACTGTTTTTT. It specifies CASSQQGIANEKLFF.

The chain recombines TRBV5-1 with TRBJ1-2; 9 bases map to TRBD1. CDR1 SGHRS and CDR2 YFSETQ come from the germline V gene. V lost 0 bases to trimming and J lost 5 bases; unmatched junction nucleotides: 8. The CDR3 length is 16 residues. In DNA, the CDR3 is TGCGCCAGCAGCTTGGCCCCGGCGACAGGGGGATATGGCTACACCTTC. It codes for CASSLAPATGGYGYTF.